A single sample gave rise to the 17 T cell receptor beta chains below, sequenced in a study of graft-versus-host responses after intestinal transplantation. Lamina propria and intraepithelial lymphocytes were released by processing graft tissue. Data came from immunoSEQ multiplex PCR; TCRdb stores just in-frame clones and leaves some out. The table has 20,000 or so clones, around three quarters seen once. The specimen was ileum tissue, collected approximately 3 weeks after intestinal transplant. These receptors came from a human patient who received an intestinal transplant, so some T cells may come from the graft donor.

This clone has just a few counts. Here the CDR3 DNA reads TGTGCCAGCAGCCAAGAGGGTACAGGATTTACCTACGAGCAGTACTTC. It specifies CASSQEGTGFTYEQYF. The V call is TRBV4-2, the J call TRBJ2-7; a possible D gene is TRBD1 (5 bases). This CDR3 contains 16 residues. The V gene lost 0 bases and the J gene lost 2 bases, with 14 bases spanning the gap. In germline, CDR1 is LGHNA, CDR2 YNFKEQ.

This sequence joins TRBV4-2 and TRBJ2-7; 16 bases map to TRBD2. The CDR3 consists of 17 residues. V shed 3 bases and J 9 bases; nucleotides not matched to a gene: 11. Germline loops: CDR1 LGHNA, CDR2 YNFKEQ. CDR3 loop: CASSQDRGLAGGPWQYF. CDR3 DNA sequence: TGTGCCAGCAGCCAGGATAGGGGACTAGCGGGAGGGCCTTGGCAGTACTTC.

The chain is built from TRBV27 and TRBJ2-5; 9 positions agree with TRBD2. V was clipped by 5 bases and J by 4 bases; unmatched bases: 8. Germline assignment: CDR1 MNHEY and CDR2 SMNVEV (reference sequence). There are 15 residues in the CDR3. DNA of the CDR3: TGTGCCAGCAGTCCGACTAGCGGAACGGGAGAGACCCAGTACTTC. Translating gives CASSPTSGTGETQYF.

The chain recombines TRBV28 with TRBJ2-1; unclear D gene. CDR1 is MDHEN, CDR2 SYDVKM, per germline. The CDR3 extends over 15 amino acids. V gave up 8 bases and J gave up 2 bases, with 16 bases separating them. The CDR3 DNA is TGTGCCAGCCAGTTTAGGCCAGGAACCTACAATGAGCAGTTCTTC. This encodes CASQFRPGTYNEQFF.

The chain uses TRBV4-3 and TRBJ1-1; D not certain. V was shortened by 0 bases and J by 6 bases, with 11 bases between the two germline ends. Germline V gene lookup returns CDR1 LGHNA and CDR2 YSLEER. The CDR3 has 14 residues. The DNA for the CDR3 is TGCGCCAGCAGCCAAGAGAGGTTTGTGTCTGAAGCTTTCTTT. Amino acid sequence: CASSQERFVSEAFF.

V is TRBV21-1 and J is TRBJ2-6; TRBD2 reflects the table's D call only, with no check against the DNA. TRBV21-1 is designated a pseudogene. The CDR3 runs to 18 residues. The CDR3 sequence is CASRPKIATTSRANVLTF. CDR3 nucleotide sequence: TGTGCCAGCAGGCCAAAGATAGCTACAACAAGTCGGGCCAACGTCCTGACTTTC.

The rearrangement links TRBV27 to TRBJ2-2, with 14 bases that match TRBD2. Trimming at V came to 6 bases and at J to 6 bases, leaving 3 bases not matched to a gene. CDR1 and CDR2 (germline): MNHEY, SMNVEV (reference sequence). This CDR3 is 15 amino acids long. This CDR3 reads CASRPTSGGAGELFF. In DNA form, the CDR3 reads TGTGCCAGCAGACCGACTAGCGGGGGGGCCGGGGAGCTGTTTTTT.

This clone was detected only a few times. V is TRBV4-2 and J is TRBJ2-7, with 10 bases aligning to TRBD2. V dropped 0 bases and J dropped 3; count of bases not matched to a gene: 5. This CDR3 spans 16 amino acids. The V gene's germline CDR1 is LGHNA and CDR2 YNFKEQ. The CDR3 DNA reads TGTGCCAGCAGCCAAGAAAGCGGGGGGGCCTTCTACGAGCAGTACTTC. Encoded protein: CASSQESGGAFYEQYF.

This clone has just a few counts. V is TRBV27 and J is TRBJ2-7, with 10 bases identical to TRBD2. CDR1 and CDR2 from the germline V gene are MNHEY and SMNVEV (reference sequence). The CDR3 sequence is 15 residues long. Trimming removed 4 bases from V and 3 bases from J; junction bases left unmatched: 6. The CDR3 protein is CASSWAPSGSYEQYF. CDR3 bases: TGTGCCAGCAGTTGGGCGCCTAGCGGGAGCTACGAGCAGTACTTC.

The chain combines TRBV28 with TRBJ1-1; TRBD1 matches 7 bases. Germline V gene lookup returns CDR1 MDHEN and CDR2 SYDVKM. The trim removed 8 bases at V and 0 bases at J, leaving 3 bases unmatched. CDR3 size: 13 residues. CDR3 region: CASGTALNTEAFF. The CDR3 region has the DNA TGTGCCAGCGGGACAGCCTTGAACACTGAAGCTTTCTTT.

The chain couples TRBV30 to TRBJ1-2, with a tentative D call TRBD1 (6 bases). In germline, CDR1 is GTSNPN, CDR2 SVGIG (reference sequence). The ends were cut back, 0 bases at V and 3 bases at J, with 11 bases in the middle. The CDR3 consists of 14 residues. The CDR3 nucleotides are TGTGCCTGGAGTGTAAAGGGGGTAGACTATGGCTACACCTTC. Residues: CAWSVKGVDYGYTF.

J is TRBJ2-2 and V is TRBV9; a weak D match, TRBD2 (6 bases). The CDR3 runs 15 residues. V was cut by 3 bases and J by 2 bases, with 11 bases left in between. Germline assignment: CDR1 SGDLS and CDR2 YYNGEE. The CDR3 DNA sequence: TGTGCCAGCAGCGCTGCGGGGAGTAACACCGGGGAGCTGTTTTTT. It translates to CASSAAGSNTGELFF. The full variable domain, completed using reference TRBV9 and TRBJ2-2, is DSGVTQTPKHLITATGQRVTLRCSPRSGDLSVYWYQQSLDQGLQFLIQYYNGEERAKGNILERFSAQQFPDLHSELNLSSLELGDSALYFCASSAAGSNTGELFFGEGSRLTVL.

This chain connects TRBV27 to TRBJ2-1; 9 nucleotides match TRBD2. The germline gives CDR1 MNHEY, CDR2 SMNVEV (reference sequence). CDR3 length: 16 amino acids. J was trimmed by 2 bases and V by 6 bases; bases with no gene match: 8. CDR3 DNA: TGTGCCAGCAGCCTTAGCGGGAGAGGGGCCTACAATGAGCAGTTCTTC. This codes for CASSLSGRGAYNEQFF.

The chain is built from TRBV28 and TRBJ2-7; tentatively, D is TRBD1 (6 bases). Per the germline V gene, CDR1 is MDHEN and CDR2 is SYDVKM. The V gene lost 5 bases and the J gene lost 2 bases, with 13 bases spanning the gap. The CDR3 length is 14 residues. The CDR3 nucleotides are TGTGCCAGCAGTCACCGGGACAACCCCTACGAGCAGTACTTC. Encoded protein: CASSHRDNPYEQYF.

This clone was detected only a few times. The chain uses TRBV2 and TRBJ1-6; TRBD1 might be the D (6 bases). The V gene's germline CDR1 is SNHLY and CDR2 FYNNEI. Trimming took 5 bases from V and 3 from J, leaving 11 bases between them. The CDR3 sequence is 15 residues long. CDR3 nucleotide sequence: TGTGCCAGCAGTCAGGGGAAGGACTATAATTCACCCCTCCACTTT. Translation: CASSQGKDYNSPLHF.

The sample holds one count of this clone. J is TRBJ1-2 and V is TRBV29-1; 7 bases fit TRBD1. Germline assignment: CDR1 SQVTM and CDR2 ANQGSEA. The CDR3 sequence is 10 residues long. The ends lost 4 bases at V and 7 bases at J; junction bases unmatched: 0. CDR3 loop: CSVGQGGYTF. In DNA form, the CDR3 reads TGCAGCGTTGGACAGGGTGGCTACACCTTC.

The rearrangement links TRBV5-6 to TRBJ1-1; 8 nucleotides match TRBD1. Looked up from germline, CDR1 is SGHDT and CDR2 is YYEEEE. V lost 4 bases to trimming and J lost 3 bases; unmatched junction nucleotides: 2. This CDR3 comprises 13 residues. The CDR3 sequence is CASSPDRDTEAFF. The DNA for the CDR3 is TGTGCCAGCAGCCCGGACAGGGACACTGAAGCTTTCTTT.